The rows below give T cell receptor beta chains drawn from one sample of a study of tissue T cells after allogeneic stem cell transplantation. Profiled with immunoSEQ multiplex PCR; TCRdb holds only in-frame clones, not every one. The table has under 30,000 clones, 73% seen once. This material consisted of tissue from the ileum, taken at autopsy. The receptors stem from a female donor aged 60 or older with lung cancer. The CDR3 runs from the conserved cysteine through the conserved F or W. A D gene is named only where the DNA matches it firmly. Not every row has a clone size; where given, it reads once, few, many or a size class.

CDR3 DNA: TGTGCCAGCAGCCAAGGCCTTTCCCCTCAGGGGGCGAATTCACCCCTCCACTTT; CDR3 protein: CASSQGLSPQGANSPLHF; V gene: TRBV4-2; J gene: TRBJ1-6; clone size: -; CDR3 length: 18; D gene: TRBD1
CDR3 DNA: TGTGCCAGCAGCGCCGACAGGGGTGACACCGGGGAGCTGTTTTTT; CDR3 protein: CASSADRGDTGELFF; V gene: TRBV9; J gene: TRBJ2-2; clone size: -; CDR3 length: 15; D gene: TRBD1
CDR3 DNA: TGTGCCAGCAGTACTACAGGGTCGGTGAACACCGGGGAGCTGTTTTTT; CDR3 protein: CASSTTGSVNTGELFF; V gene: TRBV5-5; J gene: TRBJ2-2; clone size: -; CDR3 length: 16; D gene: -
CDR3 DNA: TGTGCCAGCAGAACGGGACTAGCGGGTTCCTACGAGCAGTACTTC; CDR3 protein: CASRTGLAGSYEQYF; V gene: TRBV7-2; J gene: TRBJ2-7; clone size: -; CDR3 length: 15; D gene: TRBD2
CDR3 DNA: TGTGCCAGCTCACAAAACAGGGATGGTGAGCAGTTCTTC; CDR3 protein: CASSQNRDGEQFF; V gene: TRBV18; J gene: TRBJ2-1; clone size: few; CDR3 length: 13; D gene: -
CDR3 DNA: TGTGCCTGGAGTTGGGGCAGGGGGAAGCATAATGAGCAGTTCTTC; CDR3 protein: CAWSWGRGKHNEQFF; V gene: TRBV30; J gene: TRBJ2-1; clone size: -; CDR3 length: 15; D gene: TRBD1
CDR3 DNA: TGTGCCAGCCGGGACAGGGGGTATCTAAGCTCTGGAAACACCATATATTTT; CDR3 protein: CASRDRGYLSSGNTIYF; V gene: TRBV25-1; J gene: TRBJ1-3; clone size: -; CDR3 length: 17; D gene: TRBD1
CDR3 DNA: TGCGCCAGCAGCCAAGATCAGGGAGCGGGTGGGGCCGGGAAACTGTTTTTT; CDR3 protein: CASSQDQGAGGAGKLFF; V gene: TRBV4-1; J gene: TRBJ1-4; clone size: -; CDR3 length: 17; D gene: -
CDR3 DNA: TGTGCCAGCAGCCGAAGCGGGAGTCCCAATGAGCAGTTCTTC; CDR3 protein: CASSRSGSPNEQFF; V gene: TRBV3-1/TRBV3-2; J gene: TRBJ2-1; clone size: -; CDR3 length: 14; D gene: TRBD2
CDR3 DNA: TGTGCTAGTGGTTTGGGACTAGCAGCCACTAGCACAGATACGCAGTATTTT; CDR3 protein: CASGLGLAATSTDTQYF; V gene: TRBV12-5; J gene: TRBJ2-3; clone size: -; CDR3 length: 17; D gene: TRBD2
CDR3 DNA: TGCGCCAGCAGCCCGGTGGGGGTCGGTGGCTACACCTTC; CDR3 protein: CASSPVGVGGYTF; V gene: TRBV5-1; J gene: TRBJ1-2; clone size: once; CDR3 length: 13; D gene: -
CDR3 DNA: TGCGCCAGCAGCCCGGGGACAGGGTTCACGGGCTACACCTTC; CDR3 protein: CASSPGTGFTGYTF; V gene: TRBV5-1; J gene: TRBJ1-2; clone size: -; CDR3 length: 14; D gene: TRBD1
CDR3 DNA: TGTGCCAGCAGCCAATCTAGACCGGTTGGAAATCAGCCCCAGCATTTT; CDR3 protein: CASSQSRPVGNQPQHF; V gene: TRBV16; J gene: TRBJ1-5; clone size: -; CDR3 length: 16; D gene: -
CDR3 DNA: TGTGCCAGCAGCTTAGTTGGACTAGCGGGAGACGAGACCCAGTACTTC; CDR3 protein: CASSLVGLAGDETQYF; V gene: TRBV11-3; J gene: TRBJ2-5; clone size: -; CDR3 length: 16; D gene: TRBD2
CDR3 DNA: TGTGCCAGCAGCTTACAGGGGGGCAGGGTAGTTTTCTCCTACGAGCAGTACTTC; CDR3 protein: CASSLQGGRVVFSYEQYF; V gene: TRBV7-2; J gene: TRBJ2-7; clone size: -; CDR3 length: 18; D gene: -
CDR3 DNA: TGTGCCAGCAGTTACTCGGTCCAGCGCTCCTACAATGAGCAGTTCTTC; CDR3 protein: CASSYSVQRSYNEQFF; V gene: TRBV6-5; J gene: TRBJ2-1; clone size: -; CDR3 length: 16; D gene: -
CDR3 DNA: TGTGCCAGCAGCTTAAATAACGAAAAACTGTTTTTT; CDR3 protein: CASSLNNEKLFF; V gene: TRBV7-2; J gene: TRBJ1-4; clone size: few; CDR3 length: 12; D gene: -
CDR3 DNA: TGTGCCAGCAGTTCCCGTAGCGGGGGGAACTCCTACGAGCAGTACTTC; CDR3 protein: CASSSRSGGNSYEQYF; V gene: TRBV6-5; J gene: TRBJ2-7; clone size: -; CDR3 length: 16; D gene: TRBD2
CDR3 DNA: TGTGCCAGCAGTTACTCGGGGCAGGCGGAAGGCTATGGCTACACCTTC; CDR3 protein: CASSYSGQAEGYGYTF; V gene: TRBV6-5; J gene: TRBJ1-2; clone size: -; CDR3 length: 16; D gene: -
CDR3 DNA: TGTGCCAGCAGCTTGACGGGACAAGGCGGTATGAACACTGAAGCTTTCTTT; CDR3 protein: CASSLTGQGGMNTEAFF; V gene: TRBV7-2; J gene: TRBJ1-1; clone size: -; CDR3 length: 17; D gene: -
CDR3 DNA: TGTGCCAGCAGCTTAGTAGGTAGGACAACTAGCACAGATACGCAGTATTTT; CDR3 protein: CASSLVGRTTSTDTQYF; V gene: TRBV7-2; J gene: TRBJ2-3; clone size: -; CDR3 length: 17; D gene: -
CDR3 DNA: TGTGCCAGCAGCTTAGCGGGAGTAGAAGCCGGGGAGCTGTTTTTT; CDR3 protein: CASSLAGVEAGELFF; V gene: TRBV7-2; J gene: TRBJ2-2; clone size: -; CDR3 length: 15; D gene: -
CDR3 DNA: TGTGCCAGCAGCTTTAGCGGGAGGCTCGGCGAGCAGTACTTC; CDR3 protein: CASSFSGRLGEQYF; V gene: TRBV11-3; J gene: TRBJ2-7; clone size: -; CDR3 length: 14; D gene: TRBD2
CDR3 DNA: TGTGCCAGTAGTATAGGTAGGATAGGCTACACCTTC; CDR3 protein: CASSIGRIGYTF; V gene: TRBV19; J gene: TRBJ1-2; clone size: -; CDR3 length: 12; D gene: -
CDR3 DNA: TGTGCCAGCTCACCCGGACAGTACGAGCAGTACTTC; CDR3 protein: CASSPGQYEQYF; V gene: TRBV18; J gene: TRBJ2-7; clone size: -; CDR3 length: 12; D gene: -
CDR3 DNA: TGTGCCAGCAGTGGCCCCGGGGGTGAGCAGTTCTTC; CDR3 protein: CASSGPGGEQFF; V gene: TRBV2; J gene: TRBJ2-1; clone size: -; CDR3 length: 12; D gene: -
CDR3 DNA: TGTGCCAGCAGCCTACTCCTGGTGGCCGGGGAGCTGTTTTTT; CDR3 protein: CASSLLLVAGELFF; V gene: TRBV11-2; J gene: TRBJ2-2; clone size: -; CDR3 length: 14; D gene: -
CDR3 DNA: TGTGCCAGCAGCTTCTCGACGGGGGTTGGGGAGACCCAGTACTTC; CDR3 protein: CASSFSTGVGETQYF; V gene: TRBV11-2; J gene: TRBJ2-5; clone size: -; CDR3 length: 15; D gene: -
CDR3 DNA: TGCGCCAGCAGCTTGGCCCTTAGCGGGAGAGGGTACGAGCAGTACTTC; CDR3 protein: CASSLALSGRGYEQYF; V gene: TRBV5-1; J gene: TRBJ2-7; clone size: -; CDR3 length: 16; D gene: TRBD2
CDR3 DNA: TGTGCCAGTAGCCCTCAAACCGGGACAGGGATTTACGAGCAGTACTTC; CDR3 protein: CASSPQTGTGIYEQYF; V gene: TRBV19; J gene: TRBJ2-7; clone size: -; CDR3 length: 16; D gene: TRBD1
CDR3 DNA: TGTGCCAGCAGCTTGGGACAGGGGTCGGAAAAACTGTTTTTT; CDR3 protein: CASSLGQGSEKLFF; V gene: TRBV7-2; J gene: TRBJ1-4; clone size: -; CDR3 length: 14; D gene: TRBD1
CDR3 DNA: TGTGCCAGCAGTTACGCGGACTACTACGAGCAGTACTTC; CDR3 protein: CASSYADYYEQYF; V gene: TRBV6-6; J gene: TRBJ2-7; clone size: -; CDR3 length: 13; D gene: -
CDR3 DNA: TGTGCCAGCAGTTTAGTCAGGGGGCAAGTCAATGGCTACACCTTC; CDR3 protein: CASSLVRGQVNGYTF; V gene: TRBV11-2; J gene: TRBJ1-2; clone size: -; CDR3 length: 15; D gene: TRBD1
CDR3 DNA: TGTGCCAGCAGCTTGGGGACAGGAAGGGAGACCCAGTACTTC; CDR3 protein: CASSLGTGRETQYF; V gene: TRBV5-4; J gene: TRBJ2-5; clone size: -; CDR3 length: 14; D gene: TRBD1
CDR3 DNA: TGTGCCAGCAGCTTTGAGGGGGTCAGTCAAGAGACCCAGTACTTC; CDR3 protein: CASSFEGVSQETQYF; V gene: TRBV11-2; J gene: TRBJ2-5; clone size: -; CDR3 length: 15; D gene: -
CDR3 DNA: TGTGCCAGTAGTATATCCCGTCCGGGACAGGGGAACACTGAAGCTTTCTTT; CDR3 protein: CASSISRPGQGNTEAFF; V gene: TRBV19; J gene: TRBJ1-1; clone size: once; CDR3 length: 17; D gene: TRBD1
CDR3 DNA: TGTGCCAGCAGCCCCGGGACAGGGAATTATCAGCCCCAGCATTTT; CDR3 protein: CASSPGTGNYQPQHF; V gene: TRBV11-2; J gene: TRBJ1-5; clone size: once; CDR3 length: 15; D gene: TRBD1
CDR3 DNA: TGTGCCAGCAGCTTGATGGCTAGAGACAATGAGCAGTTCTTC; CDR3 protein: CASSLMARDNEQFF; V gene: TRBV7-9; J gene: TRBJ2-1; clone size: -; CDR3 length: 14; D gene: -
CDR3 DNA: TGTGCCAGCAGTTTGGGGGGCATTTATGGCTACACCTTC; CDR3 protein: CASSLGGIYGYTF; V gene: TRBV27; J gene: TRBJ1-2; clone size: -; CDR3 length: 13; D gene: -
CDR3 DNA: TGTGCCAGCAGTGACCGAAGGCAGGACAGAAATCAGCCCCAGCATTTT; CDR3 protein: CASSDRRQDRNQPQHF; V gene: TRBV6-1; J gene: TRBJ1-5; clone size: -; CDR3 length: 16; D gene: -
CDR3 DNA: TGTGCCAGCAGCCAGGGACGGAAGACAGATACGCAGTATTTT; CDR3 protein: CASSQGRKTDTQYF; V gene: TRBV16; J gene: TRBJ2-3; clone size: -; CDR3 length: 14; D gene: -
CDR3 DNA: TGTGCCACCAGTGATTACAGGGGGCATACCTCTGGAAACACCATATATTTT; CDR3 protein: CATSDYRGHTSGNTIYF; V gene: TRBV24-1; J gene: TRBJ1-3; clone size: -; CDR3 length: 17; D gene: TRBD1
CDR3 DNA: TGTGCCAGCAGCAATAGCGGGGGGTACCAAGAGACCCAGTACTTC; CDR3 protein: CASSNSGGYQETQYF; V gene: TRBV5-8; J gene: TRBJ2-5; clone size: few; CDR3 length: 15; D gene: TRBD2
CDR3 DNA: TGTGCCACTGGGGTTCAGGGTGCGTCGAGCACAGATACGCAGTATTTT; CDR3 protein: CATGVQGASSTDTQYF; V gene: TRBV15; J gene: TRBJ2-3; clone size: once; CDR3 length: 16; D gene: -
CDR3 DNA: TGTGCCAGCAGCCCGACACGGAACACCGGGGAGCTGTTTTTT; CDR3 protein: CASSPTRNTGELFF; V gene: TRBV5-6; J gene: TRBJ2-2; clone size: -; CDR3 length: 14; D gene: -
CDR3 DNA: TGTGCCAGCAGCCCGAAGACAGGGGCAATAATAGGATACTATGGCTACACCTTC; CDR3 protein: CASSPKTGAIIGYYGYTF; V gene: TRBV27; J gene: TRBJ1-2; clone size: -; CDR3 length: 18; D gene: TRBD1
CDR3 DNA: TGCAGCGTTGGTGACTGGGGGACTGAAGCTTTCTTT; CDR3 protein: CSVGDWGTEAFF; V gene: TRBV29-1; J gene: TRBJ1-1; clone size: -; CDR3 length: 12; D gene: -
CDR3 DNA: TGTGCCACCAGTGATCCCGGCCAGCCGCAGGAGCCCCAGCATTTT; CDR3 protein: CATSDPGQPQEPQHF; V gene: TRBV24-1; J gene: TRBJ1-5; clone size: once; CDR3 length: 15; D gene: -
CDR3 DNA: TGCGCCAGCAGCCGGGACAGGGGTATGGATTTCACCGGGGAGCTGTTTTTT; CDR3 protein: CASSRDRGMDFTGELFF; V gene: TRBV4-3; J gene: TRBJ2-2; clone size: -; CDR3 length: 17; D gene: TRBD1
CDR3 DNA: TGTGCCAGCAGCGTAAGACCCAGTTCCGCCGAGCAGTACTTC; CDR3 protein: CASSVRPSSAEQYF; V gene: TRBV9; J gene: TRBJ2-7; clone size: -; CDR3 length: 14; D gene: -
CDR3 DNA: TGTGCCACGTCATACCGGGGCTTACCTTTCACAGATACGCAGTATTTT; CDR3 protein: CATSYRGLPFTDTQYF; V gene: TRBV19; J gene: TRBJ2-3; clone size: -; CDR3 length: 16; D gene: -